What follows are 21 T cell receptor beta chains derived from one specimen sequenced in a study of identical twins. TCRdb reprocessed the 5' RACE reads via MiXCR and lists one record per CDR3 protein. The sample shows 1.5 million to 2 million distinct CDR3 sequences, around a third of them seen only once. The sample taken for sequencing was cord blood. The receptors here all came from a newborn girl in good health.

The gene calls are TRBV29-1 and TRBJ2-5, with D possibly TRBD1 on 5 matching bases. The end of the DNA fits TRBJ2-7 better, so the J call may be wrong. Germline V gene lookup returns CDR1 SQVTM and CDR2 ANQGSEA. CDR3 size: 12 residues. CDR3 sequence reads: CSVELTGYEQYF. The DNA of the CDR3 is TGCAGCGTTGAGCTTACAGGCTACGAGCAGTACTTC.

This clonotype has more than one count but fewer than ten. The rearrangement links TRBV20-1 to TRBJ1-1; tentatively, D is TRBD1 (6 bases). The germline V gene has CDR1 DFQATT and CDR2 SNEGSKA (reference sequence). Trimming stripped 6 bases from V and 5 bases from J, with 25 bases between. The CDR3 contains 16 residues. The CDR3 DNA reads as TGCAGTGCCGAGCGCTGGGTGACAGGCCTAGGGACTGAAGCTTTCTTT. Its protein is CSAERWVTGLGTEAFF.

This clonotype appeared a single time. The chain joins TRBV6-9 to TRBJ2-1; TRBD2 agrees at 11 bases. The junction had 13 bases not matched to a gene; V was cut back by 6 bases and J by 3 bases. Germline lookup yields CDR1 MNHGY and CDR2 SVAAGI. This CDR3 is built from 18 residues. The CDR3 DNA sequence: TGTGCCAGCAGGAAACCACCAGTAGCGGGAGGGGGCTACAATGAGCAGTTCTTC. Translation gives CASRKPPVAGGGYNEQFF.

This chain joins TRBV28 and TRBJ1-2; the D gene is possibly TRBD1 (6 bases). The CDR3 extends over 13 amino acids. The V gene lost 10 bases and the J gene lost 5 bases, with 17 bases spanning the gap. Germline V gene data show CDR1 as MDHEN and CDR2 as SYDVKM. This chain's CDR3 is CATRGGARYGYTF. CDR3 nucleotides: TGTGCCACCAGAGGGGGGGCGCGATATGGCTACACCTTC.

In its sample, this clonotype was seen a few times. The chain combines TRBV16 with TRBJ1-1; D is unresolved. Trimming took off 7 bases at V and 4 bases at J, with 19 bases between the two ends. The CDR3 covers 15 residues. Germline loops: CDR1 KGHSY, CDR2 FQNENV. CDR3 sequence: CASTLSDPEGTEAFF. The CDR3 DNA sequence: TGTGCCAGCACCCTATCCGACCCCGAAGGCACTGAAGCTTTCTTT.

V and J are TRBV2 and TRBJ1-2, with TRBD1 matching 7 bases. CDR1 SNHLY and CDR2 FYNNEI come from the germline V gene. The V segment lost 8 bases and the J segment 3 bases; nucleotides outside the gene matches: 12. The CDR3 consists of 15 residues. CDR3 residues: CASPRNRGLDYGYTF. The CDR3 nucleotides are TGTGCCAGCCCGCGAAACAGGGGATTGGACTATGGCTACACCTTC.

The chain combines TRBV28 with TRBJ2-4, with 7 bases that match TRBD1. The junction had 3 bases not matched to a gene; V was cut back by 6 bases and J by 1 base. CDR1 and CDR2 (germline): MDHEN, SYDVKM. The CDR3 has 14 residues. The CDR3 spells CASRTGLAKNIQYF. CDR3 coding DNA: TGTGCCAGCAGGACAGGGCTGGCCAAAAACATTCAGTACTTC. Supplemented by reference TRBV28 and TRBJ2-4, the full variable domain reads DVKVTQSSRYLVKRTGEKVFLECVQDMDHENMFWYRQDPGLGLRLIYFSYDVKMKEKGDIPEGYSVSREKKERFSLILESASTNQTSMYLCASRTGLAKNIQYFGAGTRLSVL.

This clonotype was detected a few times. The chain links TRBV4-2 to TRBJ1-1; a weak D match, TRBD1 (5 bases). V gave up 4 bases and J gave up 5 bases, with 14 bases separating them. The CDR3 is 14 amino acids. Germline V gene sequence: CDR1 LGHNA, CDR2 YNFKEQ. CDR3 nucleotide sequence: TGTGCCAGCAGCCCCCGGGACCGATGGACTGAAGCTTTCTTT. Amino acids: CASSPRDRWTEAFF.

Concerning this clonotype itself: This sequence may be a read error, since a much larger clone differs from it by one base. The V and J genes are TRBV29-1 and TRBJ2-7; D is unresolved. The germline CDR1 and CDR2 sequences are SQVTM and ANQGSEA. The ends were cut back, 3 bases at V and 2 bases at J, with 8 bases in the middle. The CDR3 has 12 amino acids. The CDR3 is CSVEFGAYEQYF. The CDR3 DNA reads TGCAGCGTTGAGTTTGGGGCCTACGAGCAGTACTTC.

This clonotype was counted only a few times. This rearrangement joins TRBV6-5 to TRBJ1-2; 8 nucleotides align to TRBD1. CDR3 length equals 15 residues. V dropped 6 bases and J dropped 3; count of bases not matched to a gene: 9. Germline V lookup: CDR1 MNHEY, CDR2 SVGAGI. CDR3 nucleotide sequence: TGTGCCAGCAGCCCACCCGAACAGGGGGACTATGGCTACACCTTC. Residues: CASSPPEQGDYGYTF.

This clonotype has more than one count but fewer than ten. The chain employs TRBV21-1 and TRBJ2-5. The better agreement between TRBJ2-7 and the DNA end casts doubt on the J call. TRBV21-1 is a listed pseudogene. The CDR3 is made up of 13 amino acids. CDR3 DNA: TGTGCCAGCAGCAAGGGCAATCCCTACGAGCAGTACTTC. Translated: CASSKGNPYEQYF.

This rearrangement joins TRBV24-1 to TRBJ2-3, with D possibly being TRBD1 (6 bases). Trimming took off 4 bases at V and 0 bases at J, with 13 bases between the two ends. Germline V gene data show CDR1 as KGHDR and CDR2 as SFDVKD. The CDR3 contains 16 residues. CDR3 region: CATSEVGQTSTDTQYF. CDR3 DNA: TGTGCCACCAGTGAGGTTGGACAGACTAGCACAGATACGCAGTATTTT.

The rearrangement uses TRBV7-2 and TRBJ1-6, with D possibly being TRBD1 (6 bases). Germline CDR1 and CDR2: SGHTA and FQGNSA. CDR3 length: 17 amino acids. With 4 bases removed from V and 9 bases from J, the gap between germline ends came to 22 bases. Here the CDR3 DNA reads TGTGCCAGCAGCTCCCCGGCTTTTGGGGGAGGGGGTTCACCCCTCCACTTT. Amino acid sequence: CASSSPAFGGGGSPLHF. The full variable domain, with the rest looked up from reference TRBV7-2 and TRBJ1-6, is GAGVSQSPSNKVTEKGKDVELRCDPISGHTALYWYRQSLGQGLEFLIYFQGNSAPDKSGLPSDRFSAERTGGSVSTLTIQRTQQEDSAVYLCASSSPAFGGGGSPLHFGNGTRLTVT.

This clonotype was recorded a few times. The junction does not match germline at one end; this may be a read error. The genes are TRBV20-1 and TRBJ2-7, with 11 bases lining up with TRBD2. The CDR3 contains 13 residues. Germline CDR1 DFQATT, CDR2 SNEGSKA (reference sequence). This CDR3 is CRARASGTSGQYF. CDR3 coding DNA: TGCAGGGCTAGAGCATCCGGGACTAGCGGGCAGTACTTC.

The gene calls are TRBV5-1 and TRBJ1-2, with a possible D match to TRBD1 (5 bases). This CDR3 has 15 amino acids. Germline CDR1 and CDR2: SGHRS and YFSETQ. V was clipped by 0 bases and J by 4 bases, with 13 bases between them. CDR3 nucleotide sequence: TGCGCCAGCAGCTTGGCCCAGGCAGGGCCCTATGGCTACACCTTC. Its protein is CASSLAQAGPYGYTF.

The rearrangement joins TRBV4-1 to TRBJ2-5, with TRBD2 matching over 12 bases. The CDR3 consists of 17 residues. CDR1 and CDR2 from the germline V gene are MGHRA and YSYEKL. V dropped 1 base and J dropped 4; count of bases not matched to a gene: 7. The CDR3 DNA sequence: TGCGCCAGCAGCCAAGTCCCGACTAGCGGGAGAAGAGAGACCCAGTACTTC. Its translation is CASSQVPTSGRRETQYF.

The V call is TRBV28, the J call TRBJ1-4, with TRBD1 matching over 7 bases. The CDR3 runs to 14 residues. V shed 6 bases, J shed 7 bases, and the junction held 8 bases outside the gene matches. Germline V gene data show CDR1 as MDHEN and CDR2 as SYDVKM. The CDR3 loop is CASRTGRRSEKLFF. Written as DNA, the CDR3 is TGTGCCAGCAGGACAGGGAGAAGGAGTGAAAAACTGTTTTTT. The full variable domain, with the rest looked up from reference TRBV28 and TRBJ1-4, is DVKVTQSSRYLVKRTGEKVFLECVQDMDHENMFWYRQDPGLGLRLIYFSYDVKMKEKGDIPEGYSVSREKKERFSLILESASTNQTSMYLCASRTGRRSEKLFFGSGTQLSVL.

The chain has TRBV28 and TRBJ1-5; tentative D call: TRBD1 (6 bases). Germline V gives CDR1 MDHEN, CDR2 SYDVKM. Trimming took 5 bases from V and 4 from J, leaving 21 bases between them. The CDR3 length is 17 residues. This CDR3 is CASSQRDGGRLNQPQHF. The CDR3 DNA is TGTGCCAGCAGTCAAAGGGACGGGGGGCGCCTAAATCAGCCCCAGCATTTT.

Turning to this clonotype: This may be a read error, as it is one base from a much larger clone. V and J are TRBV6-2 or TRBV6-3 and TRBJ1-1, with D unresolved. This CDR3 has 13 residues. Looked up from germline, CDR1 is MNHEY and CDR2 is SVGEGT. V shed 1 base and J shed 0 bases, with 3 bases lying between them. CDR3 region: CASSYWVNTEAFF. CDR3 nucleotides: TGTGCCAGCAGTTACTGGGTGAACACTGAAGCTTTCTTT.

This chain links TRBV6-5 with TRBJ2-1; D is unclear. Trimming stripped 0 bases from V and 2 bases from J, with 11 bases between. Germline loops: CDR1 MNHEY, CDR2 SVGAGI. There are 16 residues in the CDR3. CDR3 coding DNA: TGTGCCAGCAGTTACTCTCAGGCTTCCACCTACAATGAGCAGTTCTTC. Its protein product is CASSYSQASTYNEQFF.

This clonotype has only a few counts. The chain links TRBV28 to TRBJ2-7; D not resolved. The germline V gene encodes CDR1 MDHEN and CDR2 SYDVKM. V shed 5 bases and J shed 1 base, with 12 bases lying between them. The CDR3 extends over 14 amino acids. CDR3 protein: CASSAPSESYEQYF. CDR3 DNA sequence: TGTGCCAGCAGTGCCCCTAGTGAGTCCTACGAGCAGTACTTC.